The 26 T cell receptor beta chains below were found in one sample sequenced in a study of OX40 agonist ivuxolimab in advanced cancers. To prepare the library, the immunoSEQ multiplex PCR assay was applied. TCRdb retrieved this table from immuneACCESS and kept in-frame rearrangements only. Not all clones are present; in checked studies, unresolved V genes account for under half, and no reason is known for the remainder. In this sample the table shows around 92,000 clones, roughly 94% of which occur a single time. In total, the top ten clones hold less than 0.2% of the sample. This material consisted of CD4+ or CD8+ T cells sorted from blood, taken in a trial of the OX40 agonist ivuxolimab. The receptors come from an adult with an advanced solid tumor such as melanoma, head and neck, liver or kidney cancer.

The chain carries TRBV5-3 and TRBJ1-1; 8 bases are shared with TRBD1. TRBV5-3 is classed as an ORF, of uncertain function. J was trimmed by 4 bases and V by 2 bases; bases with no gene match: 10. There are 16 residues in the CDR3. CDR3 amino acids: CARSFGRGRPGTEAFF. The CDR3 coding sequence is TGTGCCAGAAGCTTCGGCAGGGGGCGACCGGGCACTGAAGCTTTCTTT.

The V gene is TRBV6-5, the J gene TRBJ2-2, with no clear D. Germline V gene sequence: CDR1 MNHEY, CDR2 SVGAGI. This CDR3 contains 15 residues. Trimming removed 0 bases at V and 5 bases at J, with 10 bases between. CDR3 protein: CASSYSIDGTGELFF. DNA of the CDR3: TGTGCCAGCAGTTACTCGATTGATGGGACCGGGGAGCTGTTTTTT.

For the CDR3, the DNA is TGTGCCTGGAGTTTTGGGTTTGATCAGCCCCAGCATTTT. Its protein is CAWSFGFDQPQHF. This rearrangement joins TRBV30 to TRBJ1-5; no definite D call. The germline V gene has CDR1 GTSNPN and CDR2 SVGIG (reference sequence). This CDR3 region has 13 residues. V lost 2 bases, J lost 5 bases, and 10 bases lay in between.

The chain carries TRBV19 and TRBJ1-6, with 7 nucleotides matching TRBD1. This CDR3 has 14 residues. Unmatched junction bases numbered 4, after V lost 6 bases and J lost 5 bases. Germline CDR1 reads LNHDA; CDR2 reads SQIVND (reference sequence). The CDR3 loop is CASRAGQNNSPLHF. As DNA, the CDR3 is TGTGCCAGTAGGGCGGGACAGAATAATTCACCCCTCCACTTT.

The J gene is TRBJ1-4, the V gene TRBV6-6; 7 bases match TRBD1. Trimming cost V 6 bases and J 8 bases; bases outside gene matches: 9. Germline CDR1 reads MNHNY; CDR2 reads SVGAGI (reference sequence). This CDR3 contains 14 residues. The CDR3 nucleotides are TGTGCCAGCAGCCGCCGGGACAGAAACGAAAAACTGTTTTTT. Its translation is CASSRRDRNEKLFF.

The genes are TRBV5-6 and TRBJ2-1; TRBD1 agrees at 7 bases. The CDR3 sequence is 12 residues long. CDR1 is SGHDT and CDR2 is YYEEEE in the germline V gene. J was trimmed by 12 bases and V by 0 bases; bases with no gene match: 3. CDR3 residues: CASSLEWDRQFF. The CDR3 DNA follows: TGTGCCAGCAGCTTGGAATGGGACAGGCAGTTCTTC.

V usage is TRBV18 and J usage is TRBJ1-1, with a weak D call TRBD1 (6 bases). The CDR3 spans 14 residues. Germline V gives CDR1 KGHSH, CDR2 LQKENI. Trimming left V 2 bases short and J 5 bases short, with 12 bases between. CDR3 nucleotides: TGTGCCAGCTCACCAGATTTGGACAGTACTGAAGCTTTCTTT. Translated: CASSPDLDSTEAFF.

The gene calls are TRBV29-1 and TRBJ2-7, with D unresolved. Germline V gene sequence: CDR1 SQVTM, CDR2 ANQGSEA. The CDR3 loop spans 12 amino acids. V gave up 6 bases and J gave up 6 bases, with 15 bases separating them. The CDR3 spells CSVRGRGFEQYF. The CDR3 DNA reads as TGCAGCGTCCGCGGCAGAGGCTTCGAGCAGTACTTC.

This clone showed up just once. The V gene is TRBV5-6, the J gene TRBJ2-7; D is unclear. The CDR3 consists of 16 residues. Per the germline V gene, CDR1 is SGHDT and CDR2 is YYEEEE. V was clipped by 0 bases and J by 0 bases, with 13 bases between them. The CDR3 region has the DNA TGTGCCAGCAGCTTGGGTAGTGGTAAGAGCTCCTACGAGCAGTACTTC. Translation: CASSLGSGKSSYEQYF.

The chain carries TRBV6-1 and TRBJ2-1, with 12 nucleotides matching TRBD2. The junction had 3 bases not matched to a gene; V was cut back by 4 bases and J by 5 bases. The CDR3 totals 15 residues. The V gene's germline CDR1 is MNHNS and CDR2 SASEGT. CDR3: CASSGGLAGHNEQFF. CDR3 in DNA: TGTGCCAGCAGTGGGGGACTAGCGGGCCACAATGAGCAGTTCTTC.

This chain links TRBV15 with TRBJ2-1; 10 nucleotides match TRBD2. The V gene's germline CDR1 is LNHNV and CDR2 YYDKDF (reference sequence). CDR3 length equals 16 residues. V shed 0 bases and J 3 bases; nucleotides not matched to a gene: 2. CDR3: CATSRDGLAVYNEQFF. The CDR3 coding sequence is TGTGCCACCAGCAGAGATGGACTAGCGGTCTACAATGAGCAGTTCTTC.

The chain employs TRBV18 and TRBJ2-3; 7 bases are shared with TRBD2. V shed 8 bases and J 2 bases; nucleotides not matched to a gene: 10. Per germline, CDR1 KGHSH and CDR2 LQKENI. The CDR3 consists of 15 residues. Written as DNA, the CDR3 is TGTGCCAGCGCCCGACTAGCCCTAGTCACAGATACGCAGTATTTT. Protein: CASARLALVTDTQYF.

This chain connects TRBV29-1 to TRBJ2-7; weak D call: TRBD1 (6 bases). V was cut by 5 bases and J by 1 base, with 12 bases left in between. Germline V gives CDR1 SQVTM, CDR2 ANQGSEA. CDR3 length equals 13 residues. The CDR3 reads CSVPGRGSYEQYF. The CDR3 nucleotides read TGCAGCGTTCCGGGCAGGGGTTCCTACGAGCAGTACTTC.

This rearrangement joins TRBV6-1 to TRBJ2-3; 9 bases are shared with TRBD1. Per the germline V gene, CDR1 is MNHNS and CDR2 is SASEGT. This CDR3 is 13 amino acids long. The V segment lost 6 bases and the J segment 3 bases; nucleotides outside the gene matches: 1. In DNA form, the CDR3 reads TGTGCCAGCAGGGACAGGGGTACAGATACGCAGTATTTT. Its translation is CASRDRGTDTQYF.

The rearrangement joins TRBV27 to TRBJ1-1; D call uncertain. The CDR3 loop spans 16 amino acids. The ends were cut back, 2 bases at V and 2 bases at J, with 15 bases in the middle. The germline CDR1 and CDR2 sequences are MNHEY and SMNVEV (reference sequence). The CDR3 is CASSLVRVRDNTEAFF. In DNA form, the CDR3 reads TGTGCCAGCAGTTTAGTGAGGGTAAGGGATAACACTGAAGCTTTCTTT.

The gene calls are TRBV7-6 and TRBJ2-3, with unresolved D. CDR1 and CDR2 (germline): SGHVS, FNYEAQ. The CDR3 is made up of 12 amino acids. Trimming took off 5 bases at V and 1 base at J, with 4 bases between the two ends. DNA for the CDR3: TGTGCCAGCAGCCGAGGCACAGATACGCAGTATTTT. Encoded protein: CASSRGTDTQYF.

This rearrangement joins TRBV4-3 to TRBJ1-2; maybe TRBD1 (6 bases). The V gene lost 0 bases and the J gene lost 3 bases, with 17 bases spanning the gap. The CDR3 covers 17 residues. The germline gives CDR1 LGHNA, CDR2 YSLEER. CDR3 residues: CASSQDPGHPMDYGYTF. The CDR3 DNA follows: TGCGCCAGCAGCCAAGATCCGGGACACCCGATGGACTATGGCTACACCTTC.

The chain employs TRBV5-5 and TRBJ1-2, with D uncertain. Germline V gene data show CDR1 as SGHKS and CDR2 as YYEKEE (reference sequence). CDR3 size: 14 residues. Trimming took off 1 base at V and 1 base at J, with 8 bases between the two ends. CDR3 DNA: TGTGCCAGCAGCTTGAGGGATCTTAACTATGGCTACACCTTC. The encoded protein is CASSLRDLNYGYTF.

V and J are TRBV7-3 and TRBJ2-5, with D perhaps matching TRBD2 (5 bases). Germline CDR1 reads SGHTA; CDR2 reads FQGTGA. The ends were cut back, 5 bases at V and 0 bases at J, with 16 bases in the middle. The CDR3 totals 16 residues. The chain's CDR3 is CASSLVPGRDQETQYF. The CDR3 DNA is TGTGCCAGCAGCCTCGTGCCGGGAAGAGACCAAGAGACCCAGTACTTC.

The chain uses TRBV20-1 and TRBJ2-5; D tentatively fits TRBD1 or TRBD2 (5 bases each). The CDR3 totals 11 residues. The germline CDR1 and CDR2 sequences are DFQATT and SNEGSKA (reference sequence). Trimming took 3 bases from V and 9 from J, leaving 11 bases between them. This CDR3 is CSARGPGAQYF. In DNA form, the CDR3 reads TGCAGTGCTAGGGGACCCGGAGCCCAGTACTTC.

V gene TRBV7-2 combines with J gene TRBJ1-3, with no clear D. This CDR3 is built from 16 residues. The germline V gene encodes CDR1 SGHTA and CDR2 FQGNSA. With 1 base removed from V and 0 bases from J, the gap between germline ends came to 10 bases. The CDR3 loop reads CASSLGQATSGNTIYF. The DNA of the CDR3 is TGTGCCAGCAGCTTAGGTCAGGCAACCTCTGGAAACACCATATATTTT.

V usage is TRBV10-3 and J usage is TRBJ2-2; D gene unclear. Trimming cost V 2 bases and J 6 bases, with 19 bases left between them. The CDR3 runs 17 residues. Germline CDR1 is ENHRY and CDR2 is SYGVKD. CDR3 bases: TGTGCCATCAGTGAGGCCCCCCTAAAGCGAGATGCCGGGGAGCTGTTTTTT. Protein: CAISEAPLKRDAGELFF.

V gene TRBV27 combines with J gene TRBJ2-7; unclear D gene. Deletions cut 2 bases from V and 2 bases from J, with 16 bases between. CDR1 MNHEY and CDR2 SMNVEV come from the germline V gene (reference sequence). CDR3 length equals 16 residues. CDR3 amino acids: CASSLRSNEFPYEQYF. The DNA for the CDR3 is TGTGCCAGCAGTTTAAGGTCCAACGAGTTTCCCTACGAGCAGTACTTC.

The V call is TRBV5-4, the J call TRBJ2-7; 8 bases map to TRBD1. Germline loops: CDR1 SGHNT, CDR2 YYREEE (reference sequence). This CDR3 contains 15 residues. The V segment lost 2 bases and the J segment 5 bases; nucleotides outside the gene matches: 9. The CDR3 region has the DNA TGTGCCAGCAGCTTCGAGACGGACAGGGCCAACGAGCAGTACTTC. Protein sequence: CASSFETDRANEQYF.

In regard to this clone: The sample has other DNA sequences that encode this CDR3 too. The CDR3 spells CASSLDRNTEAFF. The DNA of the CDR3 is TGTGCCAGCAGCCTCGACAGGAACACTGAAGCTTTCTTT. The chain joins TRBV5-6 to TRBJ1-1; maybe TRBD1 (5 bases). The CDR3 has 13 residues. The germline CDR1 and CDR2 sequences are SGHDT and YYEEEE. V lost 4 bases and J 1 base, leaving 8 bases between the germline ends.

A note on this clone: Other nucleotide sequences in the sample specify the same CDR3. The chain uses TRBV28 and TRBJ2-3; D call uncertain. Per the germline V gene, CDR1 is MDHEN and CDR2 is SYDVKM. This CDR3 spans 11 amino acids. V dropped 4 bases and J dropped 5 bases, with 4 bases sitting between them. In nucleotides, the CDR3 is TGTGCCAGCAGTTACAGAGATACGCAGTATTTT. Its translation: CASSYRDTQYF.